These T cell receptor beta chains were read from a single sample in a study of cytomegalovirus exposure and HLA in healthy donors. Clones were sequenced by immunoSEQ multiplex PCR, and TCRdb holds only the in-frame ones, with some missing. The data contain about 160,000 clones, around 96% of them singletons. Sequencing was performed on PBMCs. The receptors were gathered from a woman in her late teens or twenties in good health and CMV-seronegative. Both conserved end residues are part of each CDR3. The D gene is left open where the match is weak. Expanded clones get a size class; other rows say once, few or many, or leave the size out.

abundance: -
d_gene: TRBD1
j_gene: TRBJ2-3
v_gene: TRBV11-1
CDR3aa: CASSERQGSTDTQYF
CDR3nt: TGTGCCAGCAGCGAACGACAGGGAAGCACAGATACGCAGTATTTT

abundance: -
d_gene: TRBD2
j_gene: TRBJ2-7
v_gene: TRBV7-6
CDR3aa: CASSQGTSGELYEQYF
CDR3nt: TGTGCCAGCAGCCAAGGGACTAGCGGGGAGCTCTACGAGCAGTACTTC

abundance: -
d_gene: TRBD2
j_gene: TRBJ2-1
v_gene: TRBV5-6
CDR3aa: CASSLGPGGSEQFF
CDR3nt: TGTGCCAGCAGCTTGGGCCCGGGAGGATCAGAGCAGTTCTTC

abundance: -
d_gene: TRBD2
j_gene: TRBJ2-3
v_gene: TRBV5-1
CDR3aa: CASSLGAGGRTDTQYF
CDR3nt: TGCGCCAGCAGCTTGGGGGCGGGGGGTCGCACAGATACGCAGTATTTT

abundance: -
d_gene: TRBD2
j_gene: TRBJ2-3
v_gene: TRBV2
CDR3aa: CASRDALGSGVEADTQYF
CDR3nt: TGTGCCAGCAGAGACGCACTCGGAAGCGGGGTAGAGGCAGATACGCAGTATTTT

abundance: -
d_gene: -
j_gene: TRBJ2-2
v_gene: TRBV6-5
CDR3aa: CASMSVNTGELFF
CDR3nt: TGTGCCAGCATGTCGGTGAACACCGGGGAGCTGTTTTTT

abundance: -
d_gene: TRBD2
j_gene: TRBJ2-1
v_gene: TRBV27
CDR3aa: CASSSSGGVWNEQFF
CDR3nt: TGTGCCAGCAGTTCGAGCGGGGGGGTATGGAATGAGCAGTTCTTC

abundance: -
d_gene: TRBD1
j_gene: TRBJ2-1
v_gene: TRBV10-3
CDR3aa: CAISAGTGGYEQFF
CDR3nt: TGTGCCATCAGTGCCGGGACAGGGGGTTATGAGCAGTTCTTC

abundance: -
d_gene: TRBD1
j_gene: TRBJ2-7
v_gene: TRBV7-3
CDR3aa: CASSLNRGPYEQYF
CDR3nt: TGTGCCAGCAGCCTAAACAGGGGACCCTACGAGCAGTACTTC

abundance: -
d_gene: TRBD1
j_gene: TRBJ1-4
v_gene: TRBV6-1
CDR3aa: CASSGVLTGLNEKLFF
CDR3nt: TGTGCCAGCAGTGGGGTCTTGACAGGGTTGAATGAAAAACTGTTTTTT

abundance: few
d_gene: TRBD1
j_gene: TRBJ2-7
v_gene: TRBV27
CDR3aa: CASRTTGGEYEQYF
CDR3nt: TGTGCCAGCAGGACGACAGGGGGCGAATACGAGCAGTACTTC

abundance: -
d_gene: -
j_gene: TRBJ2-3
v_gene: TRBV29-1
CDR3aa: CSVEDGTPSTDTQYF
CDR3nt: TGCAGCGTTGAAGATGGGACTCCGAGCACAGATACGCAGTATTTT

abundance: -
d_gene: TRBD1
j_gene: TRBJ1-1
v_gene: TRBV5-4
CDR3aa: CASSLVDRGAEAFF
CDR3nt: TGTGCCAGCAGCTTGGTGGACAGGGGGGCTGAAGCTTTCTTT

abundance: once
d_gene: -
j_gene: TRBJ1-5
v_gene: TRBV6-1
CDR3aa: CASSATKLGGPSNQPQHF
CDR3nt: TGTGCCAGCAGTGCCACAAAATTGGGAGGGCCGAGCAATCAGCCCCAGCATTTT

abundance: -
d_gene: -
j_gene: TRBJ1-2
v_gene: TRBV6-6
CDR3aa: CASSYITPSDGYTF
CDR3nt: TGTGCCAGCAGTTACATTACACCATCCGATGGCTACACCTTC

abundance: -
d_gene: TRBD1
j_gene: TRBJ1-1
v_gene: TRBV2
CDR3aa: CASKRDSNTEAFF
CDR3nt: TGTGCCAGCAAGAGGGACAGCAACACTGAAGCTTTCTTT

abundance: -
d_gene: TRBD2
j_gene: TRBJ2-1
v_gene: TRBV2
CDR3aa: CASSDPGGLGGLNEQFF
CDR3nt: TGTGCCAGCAGTGATCCGGGAGGACTAGGAGGGCTGAATGAGCAGTTCTTC

abundance: -
d_gene: -
j_gene: TRBJ1-6
v_gene: TRBV6-5
CDR3aa: CASSFNPGVNNSPLHF
CDR3nt: TGTGCCAGCAGTTTCAATCCCGGGGTAAATAATTCACCCCTCCACTTT

abundance: -
d_gene: TRBD2
j_gene: TRBJ2-5
v_gene: TRBV29-1
CDR3aa: CSVEGVTSGGREETQYF
CDR3nt: TGCAGCGTTGAAGGGGTGACTAGCGGGGGTAGAGAAGAGACCCAGTACTTC

abundance: -
d_gene: TRBD2
j_gene: TRBJ2-3
v_gene: TRBV13
CDR3aa: CASSLGQGTSGGDTQYF
CDR3nt: TGTGCCAGCAGCTTGGGGCAGGGGACTAGCGGGGGAGATACGCAGTATTTT